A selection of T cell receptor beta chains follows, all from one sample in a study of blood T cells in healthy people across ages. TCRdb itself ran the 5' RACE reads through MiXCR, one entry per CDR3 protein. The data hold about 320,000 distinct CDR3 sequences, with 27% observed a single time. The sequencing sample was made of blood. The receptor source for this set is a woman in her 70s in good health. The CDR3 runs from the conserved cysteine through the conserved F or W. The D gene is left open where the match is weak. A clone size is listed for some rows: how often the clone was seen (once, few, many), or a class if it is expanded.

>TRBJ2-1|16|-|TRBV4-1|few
CASSRTGSSPYNEQFF
TGCGCCAGCAGCCGGACGGGTTCTAGTCCCTACAATGAGCAGTTCTTC
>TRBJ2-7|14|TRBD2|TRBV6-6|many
CASRPGTSLYEQYF
TGTGCCAGCAGACCCGGGACTAGCCTCTACGAGCAGTACTTC
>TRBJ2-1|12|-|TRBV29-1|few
CSVDGDSNEQFF
TGCAGCGTTGATGGGGATTCCAATGAGCAGTTCTTC
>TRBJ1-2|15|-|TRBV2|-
CASSDPGELSYGYTF
TGTGCCAGCAGTGATCCAGGGGAACTCTCCTATGGCTACACCTTC
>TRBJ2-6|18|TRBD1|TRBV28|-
CASSLNRGAPSGANVLTF
TGTGCCAGCAGTTTAAACAGGGGAGCCCCCTCTGGGGCCAACGTCCTGACTTTC
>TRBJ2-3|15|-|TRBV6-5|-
CASSYQSSRTDTQYF
TGTGCCAGCAGTTACCAATCTTCCAGGACAGATACGCAGTATTTT
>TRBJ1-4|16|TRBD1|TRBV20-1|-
CSASDLTGGFNEKLFF
TGCAGTGCTAGTGATTTAACAGGGGGGTTTAATGAAAAACTGTTTTTT
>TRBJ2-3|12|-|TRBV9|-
CASSPRLDTQYF
TGTGCCAGCAGCCCCCGGTTGGATACGCAGTATTTT
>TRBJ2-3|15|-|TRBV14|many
CASSQATSSTDTQYF
TGTGCCAGCAGCCAAGCCACCTCTAGCACAGATACGCAGTATTTT
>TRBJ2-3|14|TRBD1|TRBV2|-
CASRRQGGTDTQYF
TGTGCCAGCAGACGACAGGGAGGCACAGATACGCAGTATTTT
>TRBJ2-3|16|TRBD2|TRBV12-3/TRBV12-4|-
CACSLRLAGITDTQYF
TGTGCCTGCAGTTTAAGACTAGCGGGGATCACAGATACGCAGTATTTT